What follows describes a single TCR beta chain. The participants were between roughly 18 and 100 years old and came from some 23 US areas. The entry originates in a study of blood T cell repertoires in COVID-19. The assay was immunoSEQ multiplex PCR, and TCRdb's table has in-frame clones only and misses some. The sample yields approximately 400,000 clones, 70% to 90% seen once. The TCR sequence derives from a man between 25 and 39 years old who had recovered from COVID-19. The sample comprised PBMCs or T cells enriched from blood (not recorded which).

The CDR3: CAHRAGSAGYTF. The CDR3 region has the DNA TGTGCCCACAGGGCCGGTAGTGCTGGCTACACCTTC. The rearrangement uses TRBV30 and TRBJ1-2, with D tentatively TRBD1 (6 bases). V shed 8 bases and J shed 7 bases, with 17 bases lying between them. Germline CDR1 and CDR2: GTSNPN and SVGIG (reference sequence). This CDR3 has 12 amino acids.